The following is a T cell receptor beta chain sequence with its context. This receptor's antigen is unknown. No much larger clonotype is one base removed from it; base qualities were not supplied. This sample is drawn from a study of early stage breast cancer tumors listed by TCRdb under 2017. Looking at the study overall: Of the approximately 15 invasive breast tumors, 12 to 13 were found to be estrogen receptor-positive, progesterone receptor-positive and HER2-negative. On average, each sample had roughly 9.7-fold read coverage. Across all samples, 2,651,842 templates representing roughly 1 million unique clonotypes were detected. Of the 12 ER+/PR+/HER2- tumors, eight were classified as invasive ductal carcinomas and four as invasive lobular carcinomas. Overall study results and their limits: Sequencing bulk genomic DNA from unsorted cells could not capture chain pairing or functional markers like CD4, CD8 and FOXP3. Enriched TCRB sequences shared across patients were mostly commonly generated sequences, unlikely to play an important role in the tumor microenvironment. About 2.5-fold higher T cell density and higher clonality were observed in tumors than in adjacent normal breast tissue. Repertoires from blood resembled normal breast more closely than tumor, and using blood as a reference for each tissue separated tumor from normal in about 85% of the 16 patients. The small cohort size prevented analysis by tumor subtype.

Germline trimming amounts to 4 bases on V and 0 bases on J, with 15 as the count of junction bases outside the gene matches. The CDR3 measures 19 amino acids from cysteine to phenylalanine. The retained sequence is limited to the CDR3, 57 bases, with the frame set at the first base. Sequences SGHRS (CDR1) and YFSETQ (CDR2) are obtained from the germline V gene. The study profiled bulk TCR beta-chain repertoires in matched peripheral blood, tumor and adjacent normal breast tissue taken from some 15 patients with early-stage breast cancer. Before surgery, about 5-11 mL of whole blood was collected into EDTA tubes and then processed within 2 hours. Ficoll-Paque centrifugation in SepMate-50 tubes was used to isolate peripheral blood mononuclear cells. For storage in liquid nitrogen, PBMCs were cryopreserved as aliquots of about 1.9 to 4 million cells in about 90% FBS with 10% DMSO. Genomic DNA was extracted with the Qiagen AllPrep DNA/RNA Mini kit.

Every sample was amplified as two independent genomic DNA replicates, using 0.5 ug for blood and roughly 1.6 ug for tumor or normal breast. Following the manufacturer's instructions, the ImmunoSeq Intro kit was used to carry out TCRB sequencing on genomic DNA. The multiplex PCR ran for 31 cycles using proprietary primers and spike-in control sequences for absolute quantification. Single-end 150-bp reads were used to sequence an 87-bp fragment spanning the CDR3 and the flanking V and J genes. Each lane of an Illumina MiSeq running version 3.0 chemistry carried seven multiplexed samples, with two replicates apiece. The paper's processing steps were these. The vendor's proprietary pipeline handled the raw data processing, merging both replicates into a single result for each sample. Productive rearrangements sharing the V-gene family, CDR3 amino acid sequence and J-gene segment were defined as clonotypes. Clonality was computed as 1 minus the normalized Shannon entropy (Pielou evenness) of TCRB abundances. T cell density was estimated by dividing total templates by the number of input cells inferred from the DNA input amount. Recon was used with default parameters to estimate total repertoire diversity and clonality. A clonotype counted as tumor-enriched if its abundance in tumor exceeded 0.1% and was at least 32-fold higher than its abundance in normal breast. As stored in TCRdb, this immuneACCESS dataset retains in-frame rearrangements with V and J assigned. A fraction of the clones does not appear; measured against another copy, unresolved V genes explain less than half of the discrepancy, and the remainder lacks a known reason. Clonal size and the V and J genes are those of that table, whereas D and trimming came from the DNA. Across this sample there are about 41,000 clones, with 70% to 80% seen only once. The ten largest clones represent approximately 7.1% of the sample.

The sequencing sample was made of blood. The rearrangement joined TRBV5-1 to TRBJ1-5; 8 bases in between match TRBD1. The clonotype was recovered from a person aged 45-60 years with breast cancer. The encoded CDR3 is CASSPGMVRGLNSNQPQHF. The bases read TGCGCCAGCAGCCCGGGTATGGTCAGGGGGCTTAATAGCAATCAGCCCCAGCATTTT. The full variable domain, completed from the reference TRBV5-1 and TRBJ1-5 proteins outside the CDR3, reads KAGVTQTPRYLIKTRGQQVTLSCSPISGHRSVSWYQQTPGQGLQFLFEYFSETQRNKGNFPGRFSGRQFSNSRSEMNVSTLELGDSALYLCASSPGMVRGLNSNQPQHFGDGTRLSIL.